This note documents a single TCR beta chain sequence. This sample was taken from a study of blood T cell repertoires in COVID-19. On the study more broadly: Samples representing acute and convalescent COVID-19 were sourced from the United States, Italy and Spain. In each case, the material was cDNA or gDNA derived from T cells, B-cell-depleted T cells, or PBMCs.

How the authors handled the data: Researchers report that nucleated cell counts were estimated from reference gene primer amplification. Assay used: immunoSEQ multiplex PCR; TCRdb lists only in-frame clones, some missing. V and J calls and clone size follow that table, whereas D and trimming were derived from the DNA. The sample lists some 80,000 clones, roughly 84% occurring once. The CDR3 sequence is 11 residues long. Germline loops: CDR1 SGHKS, CDR2 YYEKEE (reference sequence). Trimming removed 2 bases at V and 11 bases at J, with 10 bases between. The chain is built from TRBV5-5 and TRBJ1-1; tentatively, D is TRBD1 (5 bases). The sample taken for sequencing was peripheral blood. This receptor was obtained from a human donor in a cohort sampled during active COVID-19. The CDR3 sequence is CASSFSQDAFF. The CDR3 DNA follows: TGTGCCAGCAGCTTTTCACAGGACGCTTTCTTT.